This TCR beta chain was observed in a study of molecular identifiers for immune sequencing clone quantification. TCRdb re-analysed the PCR reads in MiXCR, keeping a single row per CDR3 protein. The sample shows 90,000 or so distinct CDR3 sequences, 21% of them seen only once. This clonotype was picked up many times. CDR1 is MNHEY, CDR2 SVGAGI, per germline. The CDR3 consists of 15 residues. V lost 0 bases to trimming and J lost 0 bases, with 8 bases between them. The specimen sequenced was naive CD8+ T cells from blood, with Jurkat cell RNA spiked in. Specified subset: FACS-sorted CD8+CD4-CCR7+CD45RA+ naive T cells. The TCR comes from a human donor in good health. Some libraries in this study had Jurkat cell RNA spiked in. The chain employs TRBV6-5 and TRBJ1-1; D uncertain. For the CDR3, the DNA is TGTGCCAGCAGTTACTCGACGATTCTGAACACTGAAGCTTTCTTT. Protein sequence: CASSYSTILNTEAFF.